The TCR beta chain described here comes from a study of shared clonotypes between healthy human individuals. Study information: Each donor had three CD4 naive, three CD4 memory, two CD8 naive and one CD8 memory plate. Points from the study as a whole: Donor clonotype sharing was expected to depend on sequencing depth.

Replicate PCRs run on sorted subsets employed 200 ng DNA, tens of thousands of T cell genomes. Produced via immunoSEQ multiplex PCR; TCRdb's table is partial and in-frame only. Among some 2,000,000 clones listed, around 95% were seen once. CDR1 is KGHSH, CDR2 LQKENI, per germline. This CDR3 comprises 13 residues. V gave up 2 bases and J gave up 3 bases, with 8 bases separating them. Remarks on this clone: The antigen is not known.

The sequencing sample was made of naive CD4+ T cells sorted from blood. As to subset: CD45RA+ positively selected. This chain connects TRBV18 to TRBJ2-7; D is unclear. The clonotype was recovered from a man younger than 35 in good health. This chain's CDR3 is CASSPILDYEQYF. CDR3 bases: TGTGCCAGCTCACCAATATTAGACTACGAGCAGTACTTC.